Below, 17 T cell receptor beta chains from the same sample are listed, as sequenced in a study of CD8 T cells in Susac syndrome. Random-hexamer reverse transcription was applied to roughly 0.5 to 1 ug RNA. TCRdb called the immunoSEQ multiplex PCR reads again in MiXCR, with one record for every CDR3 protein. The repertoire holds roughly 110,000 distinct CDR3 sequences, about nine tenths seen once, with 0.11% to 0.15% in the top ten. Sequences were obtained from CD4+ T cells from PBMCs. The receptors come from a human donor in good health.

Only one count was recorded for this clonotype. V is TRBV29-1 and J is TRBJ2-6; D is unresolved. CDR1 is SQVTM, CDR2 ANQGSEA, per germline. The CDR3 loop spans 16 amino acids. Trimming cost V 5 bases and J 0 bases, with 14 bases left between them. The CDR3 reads CSVQTDIDSGANVLTF. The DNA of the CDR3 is TGCAGCGTTCAAACCGACATCGACTCTGGGGCCAACGTCCTGACTTTC.

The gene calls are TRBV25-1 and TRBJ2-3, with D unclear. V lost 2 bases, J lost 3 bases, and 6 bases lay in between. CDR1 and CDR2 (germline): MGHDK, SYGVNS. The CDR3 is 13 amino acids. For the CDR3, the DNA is TGTGCCAGCAGTGAAATCGGGACAGATACGCAGTATTTT. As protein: CASSEIGTDTQYF.

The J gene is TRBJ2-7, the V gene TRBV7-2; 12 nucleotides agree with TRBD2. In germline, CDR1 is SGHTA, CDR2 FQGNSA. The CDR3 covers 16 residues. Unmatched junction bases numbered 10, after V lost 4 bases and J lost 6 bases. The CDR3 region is CASSSQLAGGPFEQYF. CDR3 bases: TGTGCCAGCAGCTCACAACTAGCGGGAGGCCCCTTCGAGCAGTACTTC.

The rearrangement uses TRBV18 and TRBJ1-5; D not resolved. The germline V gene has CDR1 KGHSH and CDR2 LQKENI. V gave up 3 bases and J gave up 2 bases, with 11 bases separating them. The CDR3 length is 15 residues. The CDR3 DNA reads TGTGCCAGCTCACCCCGCAGGCCGGGCAATCAGCCCCAGCATTTT. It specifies CASSPRRPGNQPQHF. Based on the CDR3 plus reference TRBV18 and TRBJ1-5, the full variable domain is NAGVMQNPRHLVRRRGQEARLRCSPMKGHSHVYWYRQLPEEGLKFMVYLQKENIIDESGMPKERFSAEFPKEGPSILRIQQVVRGDSAAYFCASSPRRPGNQPQHFGDGTRLSIL.

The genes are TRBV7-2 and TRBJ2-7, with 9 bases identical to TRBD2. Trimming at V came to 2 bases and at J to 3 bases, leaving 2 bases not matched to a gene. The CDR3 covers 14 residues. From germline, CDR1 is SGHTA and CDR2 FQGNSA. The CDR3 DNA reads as TGTGCCAGCAGCTTAACGACTAGCGGCTACGAGCAGTACTTC. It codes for CASSLTTSGYEQYF.

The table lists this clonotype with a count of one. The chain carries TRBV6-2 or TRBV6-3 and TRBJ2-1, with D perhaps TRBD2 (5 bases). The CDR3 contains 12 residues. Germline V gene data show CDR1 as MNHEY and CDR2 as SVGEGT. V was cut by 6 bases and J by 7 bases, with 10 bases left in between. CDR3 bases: TGTGCCAGCAGCCTAATAGCGAATGAGCAGTTCTTC. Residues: CASSLIANEQFF.

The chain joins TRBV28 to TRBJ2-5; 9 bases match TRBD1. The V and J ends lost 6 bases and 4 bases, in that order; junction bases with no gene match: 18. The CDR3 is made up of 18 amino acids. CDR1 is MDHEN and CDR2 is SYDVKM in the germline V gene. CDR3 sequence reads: CASSLDSLPGTGRETQYF. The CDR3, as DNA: TGTGCCAGCAGCCTCGACTCATTACCCGGGACAGGGCGAGAGACCCAGTACTTC.

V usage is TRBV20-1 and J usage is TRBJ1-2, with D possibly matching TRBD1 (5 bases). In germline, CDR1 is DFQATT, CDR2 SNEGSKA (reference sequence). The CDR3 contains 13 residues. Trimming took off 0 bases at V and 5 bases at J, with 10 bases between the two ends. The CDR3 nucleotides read TGCAGTGCTAGAGAGGGGCAGGATTATGGCTACACCTTC. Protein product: CSAREGQDYGYTF.

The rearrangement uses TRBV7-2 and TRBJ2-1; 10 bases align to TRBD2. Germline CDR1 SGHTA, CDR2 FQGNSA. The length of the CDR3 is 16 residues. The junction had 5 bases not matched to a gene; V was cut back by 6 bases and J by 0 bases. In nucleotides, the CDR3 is TGTGCCAGCAGGGGTAGCGGGAGGTCCTCCTACAATGAGCAGTTCTTC. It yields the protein CASRGSGRSSYNEQFF.

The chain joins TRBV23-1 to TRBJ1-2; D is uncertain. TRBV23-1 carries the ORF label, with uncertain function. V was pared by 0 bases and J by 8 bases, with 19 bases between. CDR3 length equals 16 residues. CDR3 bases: TGCGCCAGCAGTCAATCAGGGTTACCACATGTGCGGGGCTACACCTTC. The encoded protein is CASSQSGLPHVRGYTF.

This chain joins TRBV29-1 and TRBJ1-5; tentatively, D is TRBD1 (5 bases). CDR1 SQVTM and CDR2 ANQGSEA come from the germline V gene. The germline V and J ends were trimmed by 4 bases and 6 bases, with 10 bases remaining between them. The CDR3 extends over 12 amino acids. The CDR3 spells CSVGGTGQPQHF. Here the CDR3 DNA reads TGCAGCGTTGGCGGGACGGGTCAGCCCCAGCATTTT.

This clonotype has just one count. CDR3 protein: CASAEDRGIGNEQFF. Written as DNA, the CDR3 is TGTGCCAGCGCTGAAGACAGGGGCATCGGAAATGAGCAGTTCTTC. This chain joins TRBV28 and TRBJ2-1, with 8 bases lining up with TRBD1. CDR1 is MDHEN and CDR2 is SYDVKM in the germline V gene. There are 15 residues in the CDR3. J lost 7 bases, V lost 8 bases, and 13 bases had no gene match.

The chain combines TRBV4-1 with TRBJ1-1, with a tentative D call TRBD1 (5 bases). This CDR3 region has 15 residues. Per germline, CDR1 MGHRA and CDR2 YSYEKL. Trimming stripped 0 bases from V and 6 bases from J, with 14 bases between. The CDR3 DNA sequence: TGCGCCAGCAGCCAAGACGACTCCTCGGGGGCTGAAGCTTTCTTT. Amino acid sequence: CASSQDDSSGAEAFF.

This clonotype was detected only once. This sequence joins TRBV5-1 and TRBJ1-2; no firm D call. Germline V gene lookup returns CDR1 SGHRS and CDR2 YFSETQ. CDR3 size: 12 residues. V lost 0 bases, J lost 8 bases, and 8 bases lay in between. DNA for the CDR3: TGCGCCAGCAGCTTGGGAGGGCACGGCTACACCTTC. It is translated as CASSLGGHGYTF.

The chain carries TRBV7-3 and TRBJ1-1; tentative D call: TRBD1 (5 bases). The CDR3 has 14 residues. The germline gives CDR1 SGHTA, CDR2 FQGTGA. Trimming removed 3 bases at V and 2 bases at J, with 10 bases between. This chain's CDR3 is CASSLQGGNTEAFF. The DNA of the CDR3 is TGTGCCAGCAGCTTGCAGGGTGGAAACACTGAAGCTTTCTTT.

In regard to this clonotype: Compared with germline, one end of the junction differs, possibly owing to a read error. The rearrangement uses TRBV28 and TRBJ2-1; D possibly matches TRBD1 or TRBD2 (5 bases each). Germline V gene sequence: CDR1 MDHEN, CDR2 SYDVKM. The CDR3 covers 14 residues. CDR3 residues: CASRGPSSYNEQSF. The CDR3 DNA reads TGTGCCAGCAGGGGACCATCCTCCTACAATGAGCAGTCCTTC.

In DNA form, the CDR3 reads TGTGCCACCGCAGCTACAGGAGTAGAGACCGGGGAGCTGTTTTTT. This gives the protein CATAATGVETGELFF. The chain has TRBV11-2 and TRBJ2-2; D possibly corresponds to TRBD1 (5 bases). V was clipped by 10 bases and J by 5 bases, with 20 bases between them. The CDR3 consists of 15 residues. Germline V gene data show CDR1 as SGHAT and CDR2 as FQNNGV. Full variable domain (rest looked up from reference TRBV11-2 and TRBJ2-2): EAGVAQSPRYKIIEKRQSVAFWCNPISGHATLYWYQQILGQGPKLLIQFQNNGVVDDSQLPKDRFSAERLKGVDSTLKIQPAKLEDSAVYLCATAATGVETGELFFGEGSRLTVL.